Listed below are T cell receptor beta chains from one sample, sequenced in a study of T cell responses to AZD1222 COVID-19 vaccine. Some clones are missing from TCRdb's copy, which holds only in-frame ones; the method was immunoSEQ multiplex PCR. The sample yields around 99,000 clones, roughly 92% seen once. The sample in question was peripheral blood, obtained 28 days after the second AZD1222 dose. The receptor source for this set is an adult who received the AZD1222 COVID-19 vaccine. Both conserved end residues are part of each CDR3. Fields, in order: D gene, V gene, clone size, J gene, CDR3 DNA, CDR3 protein. D genes are given only for firm matches. The size field is filled for only some rows; it gives once, few, many or a size class.

>.|TRBV2|.|TRBJ2-7
TGTGCCAGCAGAGACCGGGACGGGTTCTTC
CASRDRDGFF
>TRBD2|TRBV3-1/TRBV3-2|.|TRBJ2-2
TGTGCCAGCAGCCATGGACCGGGGAGGGCCACCGGGGAGCTGTTTTTT
CASSHGPGRATGELFF
>.|TRBV5-6|once|TRBJ2-5
TGTGCCAGCAGCTTGCGGGAGACCCAGTACTTC
CASSLRETQYF
>TRBD2|TRBV24-1|.|TRBJ2-5
TGTGCCACCAGTGACCACGGGACTAGCGGCCTTCAAGAGACCCAGTACTTC
CATSDHGTSGLQETQYF
>TRBD1|TRBV10-3|.|TRBJ1-1
TGTGCCATCAGTGGAGGGACAGGGCGAGGGACTGAAGCTTTCTTT
CAISGGTGRGTEAFF
>.|TRBV19|once|TRBJ1-6
TGTGCCAGTATGGAGGGGCAGGCGAATTCACCCCTCCACTTT
CASMEGQANSPLHF
>.|TRBV6-2/TRBV6-3|.|TRBJ1-6
TGTGCCAGCAACCCCCAAGGCTCACCCCTCCACTTT
CASNPQGSPLHF
>.|TRBV7-9|.|TRBJ1-1
TGTGCCAGCAGCTTGGGAGGGGTATTACTGAACACTGAAGCTTTCTTT
CASSLGGVLLNTEAFF
>.|TRBV28|.|TRBJ1-6
TGTGCCAGCCGAGGCCAGTCATATAATTCACCCCTCCACTTT
CASRGQSYNSPLHF
>.|TRBV10-2|.|TRBJ1-6
TGCGCCAGCAGTGAGCTGGGGGCTAGGGATTCACCCCTCCACTTT
CASSELGARDSPLHF
>.|TRBV18|.|TRBJ1-4
TGTGCCAGCTCACCAAGTATAAGTGGGGGCGGTAGTGAAAAACTGTTTTTT
CASSPSISGGGSEKLFF
>.|TRBV19|few|TRBJ1-5
TGTGCCAGTAGCCCCGAAACTCTTAGCAATCAGCCCCAGCATTTT
CASSPETLSNQPQHF
>TRBD2|TRBV27|few|TRBJ2-2
TGTGCCAGCAGTTTTGGCGGGAGTAGTACCGGGGAGCTGTTTTTT
CASSFGGSSTGELFF
>.|TRBV6-5|once|TRBJ1-5
TGTGCCAGCAGTCCGGAGAACCATAGCAATCAGCCCCAGCATTTT
CASSPENHSNQPQHF
>.|TRBV14|.|TRBJ1-1
TGTGCCAGCAGCCAATCAGTGAACACTGAAGCTTTCTTT
CASSQSVNTEAFF
>.|TRBV10-3|.|TRBJ1-6
TGTGCCATCAGTGCGTGGGAGGCGAATTCACCCCTCCACTTT
CAISAWEANSPLHF
>.|TRBV2|.|TRBJ2-6
TGTGCCAGCAGTGTGGAACAGCCAACTTTCTCTGGGGCCAACGTCCTGACTTTC
CASSVEQPTFSGANVLTF
>.|TRBV5-1|.|TRBJ2-1
TGCGCCAGCAGCCCGGACTTATACAATGAGCAGTTCTTC
CASSPDLYNEQFF
>TRBD2|TRBV4-3|.|TRBJ2-7
TGCGCCAGCAGCCAAGATATGGTTGGAGGGAGGGCCGGTGAGCAGTACTTC
CASSQDMVGGRAGEQYF
>.|TRBV5-1|.|TRBJ1-2
TGCGCCAGCAGCTTGGATCCAGGACCTAACTATGGCTACACCTTC
CASSLDPGPNYGYTF
>.|TRBV6-5|.|TRBJ1-2
TGTGCCAGCAACGGAGAGTCTTATGGCTACACCTTC
CASNGESYGYTF
>.|TRBV29-1|.|TRBJ2-3
TGCAGCGCCCGACCTCAATCCGTTACAGATACGCAGTATTTT
CSARPQSVTDTQYF
>TRBD2|TRBV24-1|.|TRBJ2-2
TGTGCCACCAGTGATGGACTAGCGGGAGACACCGGGGAGCTGTTTTTT
CATSDGLAGDTGELFF
>.|TRBV20-1|.|TRBJ1-5
TGCAGTGCTAGTAGGGGGGTCGGTAGCAATCAGCCCCAGCATTTT
CSASRGVGSNQPQHF
>TRBD1|TRBV2|.|TRBJ2-3
TGTGCCAGCAGTCAGGACAGGGTGAAAGATACGCAGTATTTT
CASSQDRVKDTQYF
>.|TRBV10-2|once|TRBJ2-1
TGCGCCAGCAGTGAGTCCCACAATGAGCAGTTCTTC
CASSESHNEQFF
>TRBD2|TRBV6-2/TRBV6-3|.|TRBJ2-7
TGTGCCAGCAGTACAAGGACTAGCGGGTTCTACGAGCAGTACTTC
CASSTRTSGFYEQYF
>.|TRBV6-5|.|TRBJ2-2
TGTGCCAGCAAGGACAAGAACACCGGGGAGCTGTTTTTT
CASKDKNTGELFF
>TRBD2|TRBV19|.|TRBJ2-2
TGTGCCAGTAGTTCGGGACTAGCGGGAGGATCGGGCACCGGGGAGCTGTTTTTT
CASSSGLAGGSGTGELFF
>TRBD2|TRBV7-3|.|TRBJ2-1
TGTGCCAGCAGCTTAAGGACTAGCGCGACGTACAATGAGCAGTTCTTC
CASSLRTSATYNEQFF
>.|TRBV6-2/TRBV6-3|.|TRBJ1-1
TGTGCCAGCAGCCGACCATTGACTGAAGCTTTCTTT
CASSRPLTEAFF
>.|TRBV27|.|TRBJ1-5
TGTGCCAGCAGTTCTGTGGGATTGGTAAGCAATCAGCCCCAGCATTTT
CASSSVGLVSNQPQHF
>.|TRBV30|.|TRBJ1-4
TGTGCCTGGAGGGGGCTGGGCAGAGCAACTAATGAAAAACTGTTTTTT
CAWRGLGRATNEKLFF
>.|TRBV5-6|.|TRBJ2-5
TGTGCCAGCAGCTTGGAGACTGGGCGGCAAGAGACCCAGTACTTC
CASSLETGRQETQYF
>.|TRBV30|.|TRBJ1-5
TGTGCCTGGAACCGGGGGTTTGAGCAGCCCCAGCATTTT
CAWNRGFEQPQHF
>.|TRBV5-4|.|TRBJ2-3
TGTGCCAGCAGCTTGGATCAGCGGAGCACAGATACGCAGTATTTT
CASSLDQRSTDTQYF
>TRBD2|TRBV9|once|TRBJ2-7
TGTGCCAGCAGCGTGGAGGCGGGAGGGCACTACGAGCAGTACTTC
CASSVEAGGHYEQYF
>.|TRBV10-2|.|TRBJ2-5
TGCGCCAGCAGTGAGCTGTACCAAGAGACCCAGTACTTC
CASSELYQETQYF
>.|TRBV25-1|.|TRBJ2-7
TGTGCCAGCAGTGAAGATGGCTGGGGCGAGCAGTACTTC
CASSEDGWGEQYF
>.|TRBV28|.|TRBJ1-6
TGTGCCAGCAGTTTACTTACGGGCTCACCCCTCCACTTT
CASSLLTGSPLHF
>.|TRBV6-4|.|TRBJ1-6
TGTGCCAGCAGTGAAGGGCAGGGGCCCCTCCACTTT
CASSEGQGPLHF
>TRBD1|TRBV5-1|once|TRBJ2-2
TGCGCCAGCAGCTTGGCAGGGGGCAGCACCGGGGAGCTGTTTTTT
CASSLAGGSTGELFF
>TRBD2|TRBV27|.|TRBJ2-5
TGTGCCAGCAGTTTGACTAGCGGGACGGAGACCCAGTACTTC
CASSLTSGTETQYF
>TRBD2|TRBV10-3|.|TRBJ2-7
TGTGCCACCCGGGGGACTAGAGTCGGCTACGAGCAGTACTTC
CATRGTRVGYEQYF
>.|TRBV7-8|.|TRBJ2-3
TGTGCCAGCAGCTTAGTTCGTCGCCCAAGCACAGATACGCAGTATTTT
CASSLVRRPSTDTQYF
>TRBD1|TRBV7-2|few|TRBJ1-2
TGTGCCAGCAGCGCAGGGACAGGTCCCTATGGCTACACCTTC
CASSAGTGPYGYTF
>.|TRBV6-1|once|TRBJ2-5
TGTGCCAGCAGTGATAGCGAGGGCACCAGCGAGACCCAGTACTTC
CASSDSEGTSETQYF
>.|TRBV6-4|.|TRBJ1-1
TGTGCCAGCAGTTTACAAATGAACACTGAAGCTTTCTTT
CASSLQMNTEAFF
>.|TRBV30|.|TRBJ1-1
TGTGCCTGGAGTGGACAGCCTGCTGAAGCTTTCTTT
CAWSGQPAEAFF
>TRBD1|TRBV19|.|TRBJ2-5
TGTGCCAGTAGAGAGACAGGGACGGAGACCCAGTACTTC
CASRETGTETQYF